This T cell receptor beta chain emerged from a study of regulatory T cells in long-lasting Graves disease. Researchers made TCR beta libraries by using iRepertoire HTBI primers and running Arm-PCR on CDR3 regions. TCRdb processed the multiplex PCR reads anew with MiXCR; each CDR3 protein has one entry. In the table there are under 450,000 distinct CDR3 sequences, about a quarter of which are singletons. The time point was: persistent/refractory GD, antithyroid drugs over 5 years with positive TRAb. Isolated PBMC RNA provided the starting material for the TCR library. This clonotype turned up a few times. The junction departs from the called germline gene at one end, perhaps through a read error. The sample was peripheral blood mononuclear cells (PBMCs), taken when the disease was refractory, from a patient treated with antithyroid drugs. The receptor was derived from a female donor with Graves disease.

Here the CDR3 DNA reads TGTGCCAACAGCTTAAAAGGGCCCCCGTCGGAGACCCAGTACTTC. Its translation: CANSLKGPPSETQYF. The V gene is TRBV11-2, the J gene TRBJ2-5; D is uncertain. Germline CDR1 and CDR2: SGHAT and FQNNGV. The CDR3 is 15 residues long.